This TCR beta chain was captured in a study of read filtering for tumor transcriptome and immune sequencing. Study in general: Among patients, approximately 16 were male and about 15 female, aged roughly 45 to 80 (mean approximately 60). R-ISS stage counts were 8 or 9 for I, about 16 for II, 6 or 7 for III. The study, taken as a whole, reports: Even smaller IR-seq throughput identified most shared clonotypes.

V shed 0 bases and J shed 3 bases, with 12 bases lying between them. Germline V gene sequence: CDR1 LGHDT, CDR2 YNNKEL (reference sequence). The length of the CDR3 is 15 residues. The library was built from roughly 400 ng RNA with molecular barcoded adaptors for alpha/delta and beta/gamma chains. TCRdb reprocessed the reads via MiXCR and lists one record per CDR3 protein. The table records thousands of distinct CDR3 sequences, approximately 15% of them present only once. This clonotype was counted many times. Its antigen is currently unknown. What was sequenced was a population of CD138-negative cells sorted from bone marrow. The TCR sequence derives from a donor aged 40 or over with multiple myeloma. This chain connects TRBV3-1 to TRBJ2-7; D gene uncertain. CDR3 sequence reads: CASSQDGTVSYEQYF. The CDR3 nucleotides read TGTGCCAGCAGCCAAGATGGTACGGTGAGCTACGAGCAGTACTTC.